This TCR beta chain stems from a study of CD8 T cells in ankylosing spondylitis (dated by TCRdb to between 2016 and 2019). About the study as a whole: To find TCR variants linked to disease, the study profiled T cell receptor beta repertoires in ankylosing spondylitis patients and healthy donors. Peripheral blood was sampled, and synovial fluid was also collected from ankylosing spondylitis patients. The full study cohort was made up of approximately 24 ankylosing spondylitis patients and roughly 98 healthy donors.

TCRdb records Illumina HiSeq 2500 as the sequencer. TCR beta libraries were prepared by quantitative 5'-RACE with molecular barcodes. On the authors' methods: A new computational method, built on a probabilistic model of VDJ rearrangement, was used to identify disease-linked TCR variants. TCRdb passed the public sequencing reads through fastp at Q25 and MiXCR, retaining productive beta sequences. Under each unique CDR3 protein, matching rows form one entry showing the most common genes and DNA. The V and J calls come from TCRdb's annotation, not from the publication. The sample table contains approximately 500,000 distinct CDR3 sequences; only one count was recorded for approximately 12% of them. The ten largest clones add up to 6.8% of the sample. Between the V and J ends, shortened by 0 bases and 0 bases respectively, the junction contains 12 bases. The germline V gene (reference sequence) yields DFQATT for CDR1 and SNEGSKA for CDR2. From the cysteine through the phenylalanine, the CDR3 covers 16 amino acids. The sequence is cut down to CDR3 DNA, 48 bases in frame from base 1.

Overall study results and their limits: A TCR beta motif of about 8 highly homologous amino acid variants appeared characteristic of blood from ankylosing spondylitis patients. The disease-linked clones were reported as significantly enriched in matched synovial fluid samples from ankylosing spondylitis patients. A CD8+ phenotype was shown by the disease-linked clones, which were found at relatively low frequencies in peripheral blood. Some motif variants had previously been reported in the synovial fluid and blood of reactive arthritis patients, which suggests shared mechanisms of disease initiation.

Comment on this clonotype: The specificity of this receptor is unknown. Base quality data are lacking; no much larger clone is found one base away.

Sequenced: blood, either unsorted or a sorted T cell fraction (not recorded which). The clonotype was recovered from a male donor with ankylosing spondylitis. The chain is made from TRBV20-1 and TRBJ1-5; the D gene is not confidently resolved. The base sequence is TGCAGTGCTAGAGACTCGGGAGGTCCTAGCAATCAGCCCCAGCATTTT. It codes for CSARDSGGPSNQPQHF.